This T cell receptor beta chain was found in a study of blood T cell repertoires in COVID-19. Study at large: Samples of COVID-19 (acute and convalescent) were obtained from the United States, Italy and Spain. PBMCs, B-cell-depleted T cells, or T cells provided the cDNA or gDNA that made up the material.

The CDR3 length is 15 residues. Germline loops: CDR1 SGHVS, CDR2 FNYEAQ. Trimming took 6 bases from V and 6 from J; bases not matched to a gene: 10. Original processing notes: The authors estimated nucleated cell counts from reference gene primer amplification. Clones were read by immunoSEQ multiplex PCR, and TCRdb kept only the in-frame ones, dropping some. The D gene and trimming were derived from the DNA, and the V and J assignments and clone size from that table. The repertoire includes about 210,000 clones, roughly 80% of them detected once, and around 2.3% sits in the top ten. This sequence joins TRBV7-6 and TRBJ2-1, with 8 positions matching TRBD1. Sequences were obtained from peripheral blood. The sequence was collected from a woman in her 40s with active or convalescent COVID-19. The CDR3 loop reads CASSFWTGKANEQFF. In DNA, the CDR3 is TGTGCCAGCAGTTTTTGGACAGGGAAAGCCAATGAGCAGTTCTTC.